This entry lists 4 T cell receptor beta chains sequenced from one sample in a study of regulatory T cells in long-lasting Graves disease. For TCR beta, libraries came from iRepertoire HTBI primers and Arm-PCR of CDR3 regions. Each CDR3 protein gets one entry after TCRdb re-called the multiplex PCR reads with MiXCR. The sample records about 240,000 distinct CDR3 sequences, around 20% being singletons. Time point here: newly diagnosed GD, antithyroid drugs for less than 3 months. PBMC RNA was the source of the TCR library. The source material was peripheral blood mononuclear cells (PBMCs), sampled at new diagnosis, from a patient treated with antithyroid drugs. Receptors were obtained from a female donor with Graves disease.

This clonotype has at least ten counts. CDR3 amino acids: CASSVGMSSYNSPLHF. The CDR3 region has the DNA TGTGCCAGCAGCGTAGGAATGAGCTCCTATAATTCACCCCTCCACTTT. This chain connects TRBV9 to TRBJ1-6; no clear D. V lost 0 bases and J 0 bases, leaving 7 bases between the germline ends. CDR1 is SGDLS and CDR2 is YYNGEE in the germline V gene. This CDR3 has 16 residues.

The table lists this clonotype with many counts. The chain combines TRBV7-2 with TRBJ2-1; 16 nucleotides align to TRBD2. Germline-derived CDR1 and CDR2 are SGHTA and FQGNSA. The V segment lost 1 base and the J segment 4 bases; nucleotides outside the gene matches: 7. The CDR3 consists of 19 residues. In DNA form, the CDR3 reads TGTGCCAGCAGCTTAGGAGGGACTAGCGGGAGGGTCCTGTACAATGAGCAGTTCTTC. It yields the protein CASSLGGTSGRVLYNEQFF.

Regarding this clonotype: A single base is all that separates this from a far larger clone, so a read error is likely. The rearrangement uses TRBV9 and TRBJ2-7; TRBD2 might be the D (6 bases). V lost 4 bases, J lost 6 bases, and 17 bases lay in between. CDR1 SGDLS and CDR2 YYNGEE come from the germline V gene. There are 14 residues in the CDR3. The CDR3: CASSSVLRGTEQYF. CDR3 coding DNA: TGTGCCAGCAGCTCCGTCCTTCGGGGGACCGAGCAGTACTTC.

This clonotype was observed at least ten times. The genes are TRBV7-9 and TRBJ2-2; D unresolved. This CDR3 has 12 residues. Germline lookup yields CDR1 SEHNR and CDR2 FQNEAQ (reference sequence). With 10 bases removed from V and 6 bases from J, the gap between germline ends came to 12 bases. The CDR3 sequence: CAKGPPSGELFF. The CDR3 DNA reads TGTGCCAAAGGACCTCCATCCGGGGAGCTGTTTTTT.